This TCR beta chain derives from a study of blood T cell repertoires in COVID-19. Authors' methods: Amplification of reference gene primers provided the estimated nucleated cell counts. The data were produced by immunoSEQ multiplex PCR, yet TCRdb's version contains in-frame clones alone and is incomplete. V and J calls and clone size follow that table, whereas D and trimming were derived from the DNA. The table has about 110,000 clones, 71% seen once. V lost 4 bases, J lost 7 bases, and 15 bases lay in between. The CDR3 runs 15 residues. Germline V gene lookup returns CDR1 SGHRS and CDR2 YFSETQ. Sequencing used peripheral blood. This receptor was identified in a human donor with acute or convalescent COVID-19. The donor label of this sample is uncertain. The rearrangement joins TRBV5-1 to TRBJ1-6; the D gene is possibly TRBD1 (6 bases). CDR3 DNA: TGCGCCAGCAGCACCGACCAGGGGTGGAATTCACCCCTCCACTTT. Translating it yields CASSTDQGWNSPLHF.